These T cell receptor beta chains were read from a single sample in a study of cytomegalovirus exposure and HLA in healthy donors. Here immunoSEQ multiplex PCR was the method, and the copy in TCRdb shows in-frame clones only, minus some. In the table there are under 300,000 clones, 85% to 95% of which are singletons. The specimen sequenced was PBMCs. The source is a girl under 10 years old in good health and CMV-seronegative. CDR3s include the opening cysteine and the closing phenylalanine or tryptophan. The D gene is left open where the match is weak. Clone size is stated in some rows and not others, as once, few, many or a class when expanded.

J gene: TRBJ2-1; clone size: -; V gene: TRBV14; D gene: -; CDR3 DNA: TGTGCCAGCAGCCCTCGTCTATTGAACAATGAGCAGTTCTTC; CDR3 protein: CASSPRLLNNEQFF
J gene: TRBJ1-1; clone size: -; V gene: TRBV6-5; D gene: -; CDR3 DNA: TGTGCCAGCAGTGTAACAGACCTCATGAACACTGAAGCTTTCTTT; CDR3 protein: CASSVTDLMNTEAFF
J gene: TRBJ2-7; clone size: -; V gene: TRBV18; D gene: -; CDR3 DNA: TGTGCCAGCTCTCCGGGAGAGATCCGGGTGGAGCAGTACTTC; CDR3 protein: CASSPGEIRVEQYF
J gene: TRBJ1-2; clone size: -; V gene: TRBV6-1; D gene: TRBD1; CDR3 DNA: TGTGCCAGCCCCGGACAGGGGGCTGCTGGCTACACCTTC; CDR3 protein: CASPGQGAAGYTF
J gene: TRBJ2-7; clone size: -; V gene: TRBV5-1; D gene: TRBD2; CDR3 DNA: TGCGCCAGCAGCTTGGCCCCTGCGGGAGGCTCCTACGAGCAGTACTTC; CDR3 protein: CASSLAPAGGSYEQYF
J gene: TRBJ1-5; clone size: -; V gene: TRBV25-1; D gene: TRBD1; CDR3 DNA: TGTGCCAGCAGTGATGGGACAGTGATTAGCAATCAGCCCCAGCATTTT; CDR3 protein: CASSDGTVISNQPQHF
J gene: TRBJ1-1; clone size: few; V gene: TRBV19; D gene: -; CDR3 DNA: TGTGCCCCCGGGGGAGATGTGACAGCTTTCTTT; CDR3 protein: CAPGGDVTAFF
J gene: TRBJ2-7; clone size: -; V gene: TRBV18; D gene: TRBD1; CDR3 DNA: TGTGCCAGCTCCCCCGGGACAGGGGTTCTCGAGCAGTACTTC; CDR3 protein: CASSPGTGVLEQYF
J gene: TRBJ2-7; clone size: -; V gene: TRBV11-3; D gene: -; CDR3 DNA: TGTGCCAGCGGCACCGGGTACGAGCAGTACTTC; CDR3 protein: CASGTGYEQYF
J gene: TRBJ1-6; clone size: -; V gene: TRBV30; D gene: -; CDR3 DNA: TGTGCCCGGATGGACATGGCTTCACCCCTCCACTTT; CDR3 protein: CARMDMASPLHF
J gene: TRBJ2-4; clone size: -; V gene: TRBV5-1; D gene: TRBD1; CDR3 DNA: TGCGCCAGCAGCTTACCGGGACAGGGTTTAGAAAACATTCAGTACTTC; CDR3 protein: CASSLPGQGLENIQYF
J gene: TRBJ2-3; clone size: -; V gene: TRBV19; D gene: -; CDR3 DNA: TGTGCCAGTAGTATAGATCTAATCAGCACAGATACGCAGTATTTT; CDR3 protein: CASSIDLISTDTQYF
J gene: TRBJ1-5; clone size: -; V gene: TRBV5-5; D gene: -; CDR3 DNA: TGTGCCAGCAGCCTTGCCCCGGCGGGCCTCAATCAGCCCCAGCATTTT; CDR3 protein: CASSLAPAGLNQPQHF
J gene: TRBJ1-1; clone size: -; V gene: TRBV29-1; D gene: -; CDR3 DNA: TGCAGCGCCGGTGGGCCAAGAGGGACTGAAGCTTTCTTT; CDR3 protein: CSAGGPRGTEAFF
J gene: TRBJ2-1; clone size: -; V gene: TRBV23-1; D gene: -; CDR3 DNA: TGCGCCAGCACCCCACAGGGAGGGAATGAGCAGTTCTTC; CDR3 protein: CASTPQGGNEQFF
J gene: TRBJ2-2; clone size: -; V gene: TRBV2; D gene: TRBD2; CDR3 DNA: TGTGCCAGCAGTGGATGGACTAGCGGGGATATCACCGGGGAGCTGTTTTTT; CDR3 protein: CASSGWTSGDITGELFF
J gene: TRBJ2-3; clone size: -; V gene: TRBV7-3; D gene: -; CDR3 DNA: TGTGCCAGCAGCTTAAGGGCAGGGGAAGGCACAGATACGCAGTATTTT; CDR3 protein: CASSLRAGEGTDTQYF
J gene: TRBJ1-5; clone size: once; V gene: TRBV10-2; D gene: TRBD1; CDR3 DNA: TGCGCCAGCGGGGGACAGGGCAATCAGCCCCAGCATTTT; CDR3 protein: CASGGQGNQPQHF
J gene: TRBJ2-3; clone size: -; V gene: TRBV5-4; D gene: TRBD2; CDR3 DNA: TGTGCCAGCACCGAAGCGGGGGGGCCAGATACGCAGTATTTT; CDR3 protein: CASTEAGGPDTQYF
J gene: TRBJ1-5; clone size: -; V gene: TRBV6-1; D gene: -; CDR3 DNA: TGTGCCAGCAGGCTGGAGTTCAATCAGCCCCAGCATTTT; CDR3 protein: CASRLEFNQPQHF
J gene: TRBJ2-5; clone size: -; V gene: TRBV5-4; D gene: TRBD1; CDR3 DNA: TGTGCCAGCAGCCAAACAGGGGATCAAGAGACCCAGTACTTC; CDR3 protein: CASSQTGDQETQYF
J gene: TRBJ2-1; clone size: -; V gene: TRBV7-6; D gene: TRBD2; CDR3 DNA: TGTGCCAGCAGCTTAGATAGCGGGAGCGGGGTTGAGCAGTTCTTC; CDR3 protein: CASSLDSGSGVEQFF
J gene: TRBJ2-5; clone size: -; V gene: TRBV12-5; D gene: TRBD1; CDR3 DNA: TGTGCTAGTGGTTGGGGCCCGGGACAGGGTCGGTCTGAGACCCAGTACTTC; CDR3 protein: CASGWGPGQGRSETQYF
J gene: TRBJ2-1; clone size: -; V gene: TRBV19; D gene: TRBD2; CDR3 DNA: TGTGCCAGTAGCGCTAGCGGACTTCACAATGAGCAGTTCTTC; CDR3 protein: CASSASGLHNEQFF
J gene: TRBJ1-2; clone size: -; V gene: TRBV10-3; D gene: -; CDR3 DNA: TGTGCCATCGGACATTGGTATGGCTACACCTTC; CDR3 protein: CAIGHWYGYTF
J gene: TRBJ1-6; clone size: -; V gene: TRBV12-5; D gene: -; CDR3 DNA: TGTGCTAGTGGTTTGCATAGTTCACCCCTCCACTTT; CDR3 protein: CASGLHSSPLHF
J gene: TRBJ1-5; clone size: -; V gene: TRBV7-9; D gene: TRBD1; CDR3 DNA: TGTGCCAGCAGCCTAGGGACAGGTAGCAATCAGCCCCAGCATTTT; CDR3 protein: CASSLGTGSNQPQHF
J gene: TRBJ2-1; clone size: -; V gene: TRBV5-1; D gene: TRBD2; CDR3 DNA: TGCGCCAGCAGCTGGACTAGCTACAATGAGCAGTTCTTC; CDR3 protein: CASSWTSYNEQFF
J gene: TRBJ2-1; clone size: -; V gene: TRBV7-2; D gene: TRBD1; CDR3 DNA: TGTGCCAGCAGCTTAACCGGGACAGCCAACAATGAGCAGTTCTTC; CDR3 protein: CASSLTGTANNEQFF
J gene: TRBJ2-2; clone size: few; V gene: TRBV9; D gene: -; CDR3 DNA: TGTGCCAGCAGCGTAGGGCCCGGGGAGCTGTTTTTT; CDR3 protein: CASSVGPGELFF
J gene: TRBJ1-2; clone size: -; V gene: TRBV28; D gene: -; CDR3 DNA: TGTGCCAGCAGTTTAGAGGGTGTTTTTCCGGACTATGGCTACACCTTC; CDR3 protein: CASSLEGVFPDYGYTF
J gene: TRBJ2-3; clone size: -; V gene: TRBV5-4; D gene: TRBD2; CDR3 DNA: TGTGCCAGCAGCGGGGGACTAGCAGATACGCAGTATTTT; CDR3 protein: CASSGGLADTQYF
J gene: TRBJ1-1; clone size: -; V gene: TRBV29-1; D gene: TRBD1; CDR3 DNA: TGCAGCGCAGCTTGGGGACAGGGAGAAGCTTTCTTT; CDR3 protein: CSAAWGQGEAFF
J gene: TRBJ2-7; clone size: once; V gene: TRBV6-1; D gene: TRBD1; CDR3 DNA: TGTGCCACCGCCCCCAGGACAGGGCCCTCCTACGAGCAGTACTTC; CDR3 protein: CATAPRTGPSYEQYF
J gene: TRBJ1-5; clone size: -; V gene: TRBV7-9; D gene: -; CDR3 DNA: TGTGCCAGCAGCTTAGCAATGACAGCTAATCAGCCCCAGCATTTT; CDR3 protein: CASSLAMTANQPQHF
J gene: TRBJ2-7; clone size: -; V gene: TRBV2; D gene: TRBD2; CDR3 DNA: TGTGCCAGCAAGTGGCTAGCGGGAGAGTTCAACGAGCAGTACTTC; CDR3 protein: CASKWLAGEFNEQYF
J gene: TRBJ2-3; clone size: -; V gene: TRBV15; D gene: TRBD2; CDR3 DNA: TGTGCCACCAGCAGAGATGAGCGGGGGGCAGATACGCAGTATTTT; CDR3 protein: CATSRDERGADTQYF
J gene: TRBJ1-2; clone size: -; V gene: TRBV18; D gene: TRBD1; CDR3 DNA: TGTGCCAGCTCACCAACCGGGACAGGTGATGGCTACACCTTC; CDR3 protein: CASSPTGTGDGYTF
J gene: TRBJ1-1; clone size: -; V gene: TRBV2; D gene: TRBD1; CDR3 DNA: TGTGCCAGCAGAGAGCGACAGGGAGAGACTGAAGCTTTCTTT; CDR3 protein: CASRERQGETEAFF
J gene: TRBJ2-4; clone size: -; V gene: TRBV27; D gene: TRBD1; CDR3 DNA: TGTGCCAGCAGTCGACAGGGATCCAAAAACATTCAGTACTTC; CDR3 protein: CASSRQGSKNIQYF